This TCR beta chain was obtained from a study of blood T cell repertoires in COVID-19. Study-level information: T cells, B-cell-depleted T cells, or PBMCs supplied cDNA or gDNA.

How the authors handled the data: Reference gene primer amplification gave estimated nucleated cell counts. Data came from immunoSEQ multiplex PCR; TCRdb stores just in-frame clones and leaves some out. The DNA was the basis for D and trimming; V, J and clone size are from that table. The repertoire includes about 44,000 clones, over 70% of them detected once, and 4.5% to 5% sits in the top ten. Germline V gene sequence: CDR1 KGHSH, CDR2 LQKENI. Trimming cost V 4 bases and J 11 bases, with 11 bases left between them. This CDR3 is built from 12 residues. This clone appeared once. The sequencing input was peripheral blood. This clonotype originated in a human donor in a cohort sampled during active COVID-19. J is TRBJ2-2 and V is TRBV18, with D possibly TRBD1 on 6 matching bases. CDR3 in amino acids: CASSLTGYELFF. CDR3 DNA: TGTGCCAGCTCACTCACAGGGTACGAGCTGTTTTTT.